This T cell receptor (beta chain) was recorded in a study of blood T cell repertoires in COVID-19. Sequenced by immunoSEQ multiplex PCR; TCRdb stores in-frame clones only, minus some. The sample includes about 210,000 clones, around 91% seen only once; the top ten take 4% to 5.5%. The V end lost 1 base, the J end lost 7 bases, and 16 bases lay between the germline ends. This CDR3 is 15 amino acids long. Germline CDR1 reads ENHRY; CDR2 reads SYGVKD. The sequenced material came from peripheral blood. V is TRBV10-3 and J is TRBJ1-1; no clear D. The sequence came from a woman between 40 and 55 years old with acute or convalescent COVID-19. CDR3 residues: CAISEWEVGYGEAFF. The CDR3 nucleotides are TGTGCCATCAGTGAGTGGGAGGTCGGGTACGGTGAAGCTTTCTTT.